Below, 30 T cell receptor beta chains from the same sample are listed, as sequenced in a study of shared clonotypes between healthy human individuals. Measured with immunoSEQ multiplex PCR; TCRdb has only the in-frame clones, and not every one. The repertoire holds roughly 2.1 million clones, 85% to 95% seen once, with 1.5% to 2% in the top ten. The naive CD8 population came from CD45RO-negative cells selected for CCR7, without terminally differentiated effector memory CD45RA+ cells. The specimen sequenced was naive CD8+ T cells from PBMCs. The receptors were gathered from a man younger than 35 in good health. Some clones in this sample may be carry-over from other donors' samples.

The chain is built from TRBV6-5 and TRBJ1-6; 7 bases agree with TRBD1. Per germline, CDR1 MNHEY and CDR2 SVGAGI. CDR3 size: 14 residues. The ends lost 6 bases at V and 2 bases at J; junction bases unmatched: 1. Here the CDR3 reads CASRGGAYNSPLHF. The DNA of the CDR3 is TGTGCCAGCAGAGGGGGCGCCTATAATTCACCCCTCCACTTT.

This sequence joins TRBV7-9 and TRBJ2-7; TRBD2 is a possible D gene (5 bases). This CDR3 is 13 amino acids long. V dropped 7 bases and J dropped 4 bases, with 14 bases sitting between them. Germline V lookup: CDR1 SEHNR, CDR2 FQNEAQ (reference sequence). The CDR3 sequence is CASNYRGAYEQYF. CDR3 nucleotide sequence: TGTGCCAGCAACTACCGGGGTGCGTACGAGCAGTACTTC.

A few counts support this clone. Other DNA sequences in this specimen translate into the identical CDR3. The chain has TRBV27 and TRBJ1-5; D gene ambiguous. Germline V gene sequence: CDR1 MNHEY, CDR2 SMNVEV (reference sequence). The germline V and J ends were trimmed by 3 bases and 1 base, with 4 bases remaining between them. The CDR3 contains 13 residues. This CDR3 reads CASSFTSNQPQHF. The CDR3 DNA follows: TGTGCCAGCAGTTTTACGAGCAATCAGCCCCAGCATTTT.

The rearrangement uses TRBV29-1 and TRBJ2-5, with D possibly TRBD1 on 6 matching bases. Deletions cut 3 bases from V and 5 bases from J, with 19 bases between. This CDR3 spans 15 amino acids. Germline CDR1 SQVTM, CDR2 ANQGSEA. In nucleotides, the CDR3 is TGCAGCGTTGAGGGCAGGGGTGGATCTTGGGAGACCCAGTACTTC. Translated, it gives CSVEGRGGSWETQYF. Looking up the rest from reference TRBV29-1 and TRBJ2-5 gives the full variable domain: SAVISQKPSRDICQRGTSLTIQCQVDSQVTMMFWYRQQPGQSLTLIATANQGSEATYESGFVIDKFPISRPNLTFSTLTVSNMSPEDSSIYLCSVEGRGGSWETQYFGPGTRLLVL.

This clone has more than one count but fewer than ten. The chain joins TRBV27 to TRBJ1-2; D remains unclear. CDR3 size: 14 residues. V was trimmed by 3 bases and J by 2 bases, leaving 10 bases between them. Germline values: CDR1 MNHEY, CDR2 SMNVEV (reference sequence). Written as DNA, the CDR3 is TGTGCCAGCAGTTTGTCAGAGTGGAACTATGGCTACACCTTC. As protein: CASSLSEWNYGYTF.

The CDR3 loop is CASSLLRGTGELFF. CDR3 bases: TGTGCCAGCAGCCTTTTGAGGGGAACCGGGGAGCTGTTTTTT. The genes are TRBV11-1 and TRBJ2-2; D tentatively reads TRBD1 or TRBD2 (5 bases each). The V gene lost 5 bases and the J gene lost 5 bases, with 12 bases spanning the gap. CDR1 is SGHAT and CDR2 is FQDESV in the germline V gene (reference sequence). The CDR3 is made up of 14 amino acids. Based on the CDR3 plus reference TRBV11-1 and TRBJ2-2, the full variable domain is EAEVAQSPRYKITEKSQAVAFWCDPISGHATLYWYRQILGQGPELLVQFQDESVVDDSQLPKDRFSAERLKGVDSTLKIQPAELGDSAMYLCASSLLRGTGELFFGEGSRLTVL.

The rearrangement links TRBV7-6 to TRBJ2-7; D remains unclear. Germline lookup yields CDR1 SGHVS and CDR2 FNYEAQ. Trimming cost V 1 base and J 6 bases, with 4 bases left between them. The CDR3 length is 11 residues. The CDR3 DNA reads as TGTGCCAGCAGCTTAGAGGTCGAGCAGTACTTC. It codes for CASSLEVEQYF.

The chain employs TRBV27 and TRBJ1-5, with D possibly TRBD1 on 5 matching bases. The CDR3 runs to 15 residues. CDR1 and CDR2 (germline): MNHEY, SMNVEV (reference sequence). Trimming removed 5 bases at V and 1 base at J, with 12 bases between. The CDR3 DNA is TGTGCCAGCAGTGGGCAGGGACGGAGCAATCAGCCCCAGCATTTT. This gives the protein CASSGQGRSNQPQHF.

The chain is built from TRBV6-4 and TRBJ1-1; D remains ambiguous. CDR1 is MRHNA and CDR2 is SNTAGT in the germline V gene. V was cut by 0 bases and J by 9 bases, with 11 bases left in between. The CDR3 extends over 13 amino acids. The CDR3 DNA reads as TGTGCCAGCAGTGACTCGAACGTCGATAAAGCTTTCTTT. It codes for CASSDSNVDKAFF.

CDR3 sequence: CASSTPRTGGTEAFF. CDR3 coding DNA: TGTGCCAGCAGTACTCCCCGGACAGGGGGCACTGAAGCTTTCTTT. V and J are TRBV28 and TRBJ1-1, with 10 bases aligning to TRBD1. V gave up 5 bases and J gave up 4 bases; unmatched junction bases: 7. This CDR3 has 15 residues. CDR1 and CDR2 from the germline V gene are MDHEN and SYDVKM.

Of note for this clone: Other DNA sequences in the sample encode the same CDR3. The genes are TRBV7-8 and TRBJ2-7; D is ambiguous. CDR3 length equals 12 residues. V shed 5 bases and J shed 1 base, with 6 bases lying between them. Germline values: CDR1 SGHVS, CDR2 FQNEAQ. CDR3 sequence: CASSPHSYEQYF. The CDR3 DNA follows: TGTGCCAGCAGCCCGCATTCCTACGAGCAGTACTTC.

This chain joins TRBV5-6 and TRBJ2-3; the D is unclear. The V end lost 5 bases, the J end lost 2 bases, and 15 bases lay between the germline ends. The CDR3 sequence is 15 residues long. From germline, CDR1 is SGHDT and CDR2 YYEEEE. The CDR3 nucleotides are TGTGCCAGCAGTTATCAGTTTCAAAACACAGATACGCAGTATTTT. Amino acids: CASSYQFQNTDTQYF.

This chain links TRBV4-1 with TRBJ2-5; D unresolved. V was trimmed by 7 bases and J by 1 base, leaving 16 bases between them. The CDR3 is made up of 15 amino acids. From germline, CDR1 is MGHRA and CDR2 YSYEKL. The chain's CDR3 is CASTQRNGPQETQYF. CDR3 sequence (DNA): TGCGCCAGCACCCAGCGAAACGGACCCCAAGAGACCCAGTACTTC.

This clone was picked up one time. The chain links TRBV28 to TRBJ2-1; D possibly corresponds to TRBD1 (5 bases). Germline CDR1 MDHEN, CDR2 SYDVKM. The CDR3 runs 14 residues. Trimming shortened V by 2 bases and J by 8 bases, and 13 bases separated the two germline ends. The CDR3: CASSLKGYRYEQFF. CDR3 sequence (DNA): TGTGCCAGCAGTTTAAAGGGGTATCGGTATGAGCAGTTCTTC.

This chain uses TRBV6-6 with TRBJ2-7; D not certain. Trimming removed 5 bases from V and 1 base from J, with 9 bases in between. The CDR3 totals 13 residues. Germline V gene sequence: CDR1 MNHNY, CDR2 SVGAGI (reference sequence). CDR3 in amino acids: CASSESVSYEQYF. CDR3 in DNA: TGTGCCAGCAGTGAGTCGGTTTCCTACGAGCAGTACTTC.

The chain carries TRBV5-3 and TRBJ1-5; 8 bases fit TRBD1. TRBV5-3 qualifies as an ORF whose function is uncertain. This CDR3 is built from 20 residues. Unmatched junction bases numbered 15, after V lost 0 bases and J lost 1 base. Here the CDR3 reads CARSLGSPGQEEGSNQPQHF. In DNA form, the CDR3 reads TGTGCCAGAAGCTTGGGATCTCCGGGACAGGAGGAAGGGAGCAATCAGCCCCAGCATTTT.

This chain joins TRBV5-1 and TRBJ2-2; 9 bases are a match to TRBD1. The J segment lost 5 bases and the V segment lost 0 bases, leaving 5 bases of the junction unmatched. The germline V gene encodes CDR1 SGHRS and CDR2 YFSETQ. The CDR3 sequence is 16 residues long. CDR3 DNA: TGCGCCAGCAGCTTGGACGGGACAGGGTGGACCGGGGAGCTGTTTTTT. Protein product: CASSLDGTGWTGELFF.

This chain connects TRBV28 to TRBJ2-1, with 9 bases fitting TRBD2. Trimming took 4 bases from V and 3 from J; bases not matched to a gene: 10. The CDR3 consists of 17 residues. The germline CDR1 and CDR2 sequences are MDHEN and SYDVKM. The CDR3 sequence is CASSSPREGGNYNEQFF. The CDR3 DNA sequence: TGTGCCAGCAGTTCTCCGCGGGAGGGTGGAAACTACAATGAGCAGTTCTTC.

This rearrangement joins TRBV19 to TRBJ1-5; TRBD1 matches 9 bases. Per germline, CDR1 LNHDA and CDR2 SQIVND (reference sequence). This CDR3 comprises 15 residues. The junction had 8 bases not matched to a gene; V was cut back by 5 bases and J by 6 bases. DNA of the CDR3: TGTGCCAGTAGTTATTCGGACAGGGGATCTCAGCCCCAGCATTTT. Translation gives CASSYSDRGSQPQHF.

This chain uses TRBV7-2 with TRBJ2-7; D unclear. This CDR3 is built from 14 residues. Germline-derived CDR1 and CDR2 are SGHTA and FQGNSA. The V end lost 5 bases, the J end lost 3 bases, and 14 bases lay between the germline ends. The CDR3 DNA sequence: TGTGCCAGCAGCGCCCTATGGCAGGACTACGAGCAGTACTTC. Translated: CASSALWQDYEQYF.

The rearrangement uses TRBV15 and TRBJ2-1, with D possibly TRBD2 on 7 matching bases. V shed 6 bases and J shed 7 bases, with 10 bases lying between them. CDR3 length equals 12 residues. Germline CDR1 LNHNV, CDR2 YYDKDF (reference sequence). The CDR3, as DNA: TGTGCCACCAGGGGAGGGGGGAATGAGCAGTTCTTC. Translating it yields CATRGGGNEQFF.

The CDR3 DNA reads as TGTGCCAGCAGTTTACGGGCAATTAGCAATCAGCCCCAGCATTTT. Translating it yields CASSLRAISNQPQHF. The V and J genes are TRBV28 and TRBJ1-5; D is unresolved. Germline V gene lookup returns CDR1 MDHEN and CDR2 SYDVKM. This CDR3 is built from 15 residues. V lost 2 bases to trimming and J lost 0 bases, with 8 bases between them. The full variable domain, with the rest looked up from reference TRBV28 and TRBJ1-5, is DVKVTQSSRYLVKRTGEKVFLECVQDMDHENMFWYRQDPGLGLRLIYFSYDVKMKEKGDIPEGYSVSREKKERFSLILESASTNQTSMYLCASSLRAISNQPQHFGDGTRLSIL.

This clone showed up just a few times. Other DNA sequences from this sample encode an identical CDR3 as well. The gene calls are TRBV30 and TRBJ1-1; D is unclear. This CDR3 has 12 residues. Germline lookup yields CDR1 GTSNPN and CDR2 SVGIG (reference sequence). V lost 0 bases and J 2 bases, leaving 4 bases between the germline ends. The CDR3 loop reads CAWSVTNTEAFF. In DNA form, the CDR3 reads TGTGCCTGGAGTGTAACAAACACTGAAGCTTTCTTT.

This rearrangement joins TRBV29-1 to TRBJ2-7, with D possibly TRBD1 on 5 matching bases. The CDR3 runs 13 residues. Germline V gene sequence: CDR1 SQVTM, CDR2 ANQGSEA. Deletions cut 4 bases from V and 4 bases from J, with 14 bases between. The DNA for the CDR3 is TGCAGCGTTGTTTGGGGCCCTCCGTACGAGCAGTACTTC. This encodes CSVVWGPPYEQYF.

DNA of the CDR3: TGTGCCACCAGATCTGAGTGGAGTAACTATGGCTACACCTTC. Its translation: CATRSEWSNYGYTF. This chain links TRBV18 with TRBJ1-2; no firm D call. The CDR3 totals 14 residues. V was shortened by 10 bases and J by 1 base, with 16 bases between the two germline ends. Germline CDR1 reads KGHSH; CDR2 reads LQKENI. Drawing the rest from reference TRBV18 and TRBJ1-2, the complete variable domain is NAGVMQNPRHLVRRRGQEARLRCSPMKGHSHVYWYRQLPEEGLKFMVYLQKENIIDESGMPKERFSAEFPKEGPSILRIQQVVRGDSAAYFCATRSEWSNYGYTFGSGTRLTVV.

The V call is TRBV27, the J call TRBJ2-3; 12 bases map to TRBD2. The CDR3 extends over 15 amino acids. Per germline, CDR1 MNHEY and CDR2 SMNVEV (reference sequence). Trimming removed 6 bases from V and 5 bases from J; junction bases left unmatched: 6. CDR3 nucleotides: TGTGCCAGCAGGCCCATACTAGCGGGAGGAGATACGCAGTATTTT. Residues: CASRPILAGGDTQYF.

The V gene is TRBV11-2, the J gene TRBJ2-7; TRBD1 matches at 8 bases. This CDR3 region has 15 residues. The germline V gene encodes CDR1 SGHAT and CDR2 FQNNGV. The V and J ends lost 1 base and 5 bases, in that order; junction bases with no gene match: 7. The CDR3: CASSLGRTGHHEQYF. The CDR3 DNA sequence: TGTGCCAGCAGCTTAGGTAGGACAGGGCACCACGAGCAGTACTTC. Based on the CDR3 plus reference TRBV11-2 and TRBJ2-7, the full variable domain is EAGVAQSPRYKIIEKRQSVAFWCNPISGHATLYWYQQILGQGPKLLIQFQNNGVVDDSQLPKDRFSAERLKGVDSTLKIQPAKLEDSAVYLCASSLGRTGHHEQYFGPGTRLTVT.

The chain links TRBV25-1 to TRBJ2-5; 8 nucleotides match TRBD1. The CDR3 consists of 14 residues. CDR1 MGHDK and CDR2 SYGVNS come from the germline V gene. J lost 6 bases, V lost 4 bases, and 7 bases had no gene match. CDR3 DNA sequence: TGTGCCAGCAGTGCCGGACAGGGACCGAAGACCCAGTACTTC. Its protein is CASSAGQGPKTQYF.

V usage is TRBV28 and J usage is TRBJ2-1; 14 nucleotides agree with TRBD2. Germline-derived CDR1 and CDR2 are MDHEN and SYDVKM. CDR3 length equals 17 residues. The junction had 4 bases not matched to a gene; V was cut back by 6 bases and J by 0 bases. In DNA form, the CDR3 reads TGTGCCAGCAGGGGACTAGCGGGAGTGATCTCCTACAATGAGCAGTTCTTC. It specifies CASRGLAGVISYNEQFF.

This rearrangement joins TRBV7-8 to TRBJ2-7; a weak D match, TRBD2 (7 bases). Germline loops: CDR1 SGHVS, CDR2 FQNEAQ. The CDR3 runs 14 residues. V lost 5 bases and J 6 bases, leaving 17 bases between the germline ends. CDR3 protein: CASSPAGGQTEQYF. The CDR3 region has the DNA TGTGCCAGCAGCCCCGCCGGGGGGCAGACCGAGCAGTACTTC.